What follows are 3 T cell receptor beta chains derived from one specimen sequenced in a study of shared clonotypes between healthy human individuals (TCRdb year 2020). The library was obtained by the immunoSEQ multiplex PCR assay. The table comes from immuneACCESS by way of TCRdb, which keeps in-frame sequences with V and J called. Part of the clones is missing from these tables; in studies checked, under half for an unresolved V gene and the rest for unknown reasons. The sample table records some 1 million clones; about 80% of these occur just once. 1.4% to 1.5% of the sample is held by the ten biggest clonotypes. The sequenced sample was memory CD4+ T cells sorted from blood. In light of the paper, this sample's cell subset or site label describes: CD45RA-negative fraction. The receptors originated from a man between 18 and 35 years old in good health.

The chain recombines TRBV7-9 with TRBJ2-1; D may be TRBD2 (6 bases). Per germline, CDR1 SEHNR and CDR2 FQNEAQ (reference sequence). The CDR3 is 17 residues long. V lost 1 base to trimming and J lost 9 bases, with 22 bases between them. As DNA, the CDR3 is TGTGCCAGCAGCTTAGGACCAGCGGGCCCTACCTGGGGTGAGCAGTTCTTC. This codes for CASSLGPAGPTWGEQFF.

The chain combines TRBV2 with TRBJ2-7; 10 nucleotides align to TRBD1. Germline V gives CDR1 SNHLY, CDR2 FYNNEI. CDR3 size: 14 residues. Losses at the gene ends were 6 bases for V and 2 bases for J; bases not matched to a gene: 4. The CDR3 region has the DNA TGTGCCAGCAGCGGACAGGGGGGAGCCTACGAGCAGTACTTC. Encoded protein: CASSGQGGAYEQYF. The variable domain in full, with the rest retrieved from reference TRBV2 and TRBJ2-7, is EPEVTQTPSHQVTQMGQEVILRCVPISNHLYFYWYRQILGQKVEFLVSFYNNEISEKSEIFDDQFSVERPDGSNFTLKIRSTKLEDSAMYFCASSGQGGAYEQYFGPGTRLTVT.

The chain is built from TRBV10-2 and TRBJ2-7, with D possibly TRBD1 on 6 matching bases. CDR1 is WSHSY, CDR2 SAAADI, per germline. The length of the CDR3 is 14 residues. Between the trimmed V and J ends, which lost 5 bases and 2 bases, there was a span of 13 bases. In DNA, the CDR3 is TGCGCCAGCAGTAGACGGACAGACGCCTACGAGCAGTACTTC. It translates to CASSRRTDAYEQYF.